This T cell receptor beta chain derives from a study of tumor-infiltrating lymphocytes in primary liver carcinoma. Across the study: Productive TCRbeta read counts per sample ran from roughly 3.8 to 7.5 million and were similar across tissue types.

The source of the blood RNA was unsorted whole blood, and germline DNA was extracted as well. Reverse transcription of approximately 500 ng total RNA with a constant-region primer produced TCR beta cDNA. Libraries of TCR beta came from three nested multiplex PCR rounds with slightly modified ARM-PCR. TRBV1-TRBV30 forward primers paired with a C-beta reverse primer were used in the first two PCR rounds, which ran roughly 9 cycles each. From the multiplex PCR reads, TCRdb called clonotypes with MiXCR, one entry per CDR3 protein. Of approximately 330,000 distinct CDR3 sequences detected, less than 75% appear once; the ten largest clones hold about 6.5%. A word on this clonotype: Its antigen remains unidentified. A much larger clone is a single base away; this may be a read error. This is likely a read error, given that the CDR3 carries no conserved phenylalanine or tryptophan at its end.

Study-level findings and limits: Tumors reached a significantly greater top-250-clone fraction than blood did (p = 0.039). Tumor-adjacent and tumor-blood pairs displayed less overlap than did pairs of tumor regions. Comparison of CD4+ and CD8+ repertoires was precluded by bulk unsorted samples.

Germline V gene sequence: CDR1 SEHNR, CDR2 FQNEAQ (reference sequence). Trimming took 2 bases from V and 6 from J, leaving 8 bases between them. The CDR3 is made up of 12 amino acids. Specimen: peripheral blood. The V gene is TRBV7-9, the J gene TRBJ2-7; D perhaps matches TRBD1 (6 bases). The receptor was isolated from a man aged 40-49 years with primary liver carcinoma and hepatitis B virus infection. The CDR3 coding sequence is TGTGCCAGCAGCTTACGAGGGGGCGAGCAGTACCTC. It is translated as CASSLRGGEQYL.